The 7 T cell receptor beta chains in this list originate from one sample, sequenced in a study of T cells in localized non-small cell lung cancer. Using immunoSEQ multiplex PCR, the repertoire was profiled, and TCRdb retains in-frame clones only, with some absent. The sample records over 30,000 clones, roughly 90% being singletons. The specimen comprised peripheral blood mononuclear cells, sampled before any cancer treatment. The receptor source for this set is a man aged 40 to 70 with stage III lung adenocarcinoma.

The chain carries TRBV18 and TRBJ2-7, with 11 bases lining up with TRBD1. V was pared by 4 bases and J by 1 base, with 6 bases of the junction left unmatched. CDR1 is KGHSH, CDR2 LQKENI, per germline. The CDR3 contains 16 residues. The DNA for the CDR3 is TGTGCCAGCTCACGAGGACAGGGGGCAAGTTCCTACGAGCAGTACTTC. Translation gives CASSRGQGASSYEQYF.

In DNA form, the CDR3 reads TGTGCCAGCAGCTTAGGAGTTGACAGGGGTCAGCCCCAGCATTTT. Its protein is CASSLGVDRGQPQHF. V usage is TRBV7-9 and J usage is TRBJ1-5; 8 positions agree with TRBD1. V lost 1 base and J lost 6; bases outside the gene matches: 5. CDR3 length: 15 amino acids. CDR1 and CDR2 from the germline V gene are SEHNR and FQNEAQ (reference sequence).

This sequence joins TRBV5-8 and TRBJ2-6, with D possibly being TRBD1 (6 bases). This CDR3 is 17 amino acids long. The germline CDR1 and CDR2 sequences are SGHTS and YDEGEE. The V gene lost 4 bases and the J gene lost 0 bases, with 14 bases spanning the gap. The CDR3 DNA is TGTGCCAGCAGCCTGGGGGACACCAGCTCTGGGGCCAACGTCCTGACTTTC. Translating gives CASSLGDTSSGANVLTF.

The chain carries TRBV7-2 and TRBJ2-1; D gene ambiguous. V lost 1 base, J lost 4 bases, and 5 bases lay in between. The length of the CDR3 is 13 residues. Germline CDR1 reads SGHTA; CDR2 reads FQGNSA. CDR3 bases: TGTGCCAGCAGCTTAGACGGGTACAATGAGCAGTTCTTC. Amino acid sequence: CASSLDGYNEQFF.

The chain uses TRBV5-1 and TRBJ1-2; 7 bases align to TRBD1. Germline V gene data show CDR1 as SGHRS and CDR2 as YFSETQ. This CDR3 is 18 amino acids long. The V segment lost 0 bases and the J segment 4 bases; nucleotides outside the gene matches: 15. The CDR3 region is CASSLDGSGAGGGYGYTF. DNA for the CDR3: TGCGCCAGCAGCTTGGACGGGAGCGGTGCAGGGGGAGGCTATGGCTACACCTTC.

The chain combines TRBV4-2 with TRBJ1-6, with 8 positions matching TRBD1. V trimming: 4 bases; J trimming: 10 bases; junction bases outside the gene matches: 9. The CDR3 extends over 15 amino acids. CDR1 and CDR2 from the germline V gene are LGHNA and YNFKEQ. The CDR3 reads CASSRAVTGESPLHF. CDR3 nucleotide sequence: TGTGCCAGCAGCCGCGCGGTGACAGGGGAATCACCCCTCCACTTT.

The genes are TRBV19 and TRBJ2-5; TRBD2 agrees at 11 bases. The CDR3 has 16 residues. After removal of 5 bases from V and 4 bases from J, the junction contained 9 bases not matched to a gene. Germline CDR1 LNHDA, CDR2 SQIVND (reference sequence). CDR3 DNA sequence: TGTGCCAGTAGTTTAAGACTAGCGGGGAACGGAGAGACCCAGTACTTC. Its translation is CASSLRLAGNGETQYF.